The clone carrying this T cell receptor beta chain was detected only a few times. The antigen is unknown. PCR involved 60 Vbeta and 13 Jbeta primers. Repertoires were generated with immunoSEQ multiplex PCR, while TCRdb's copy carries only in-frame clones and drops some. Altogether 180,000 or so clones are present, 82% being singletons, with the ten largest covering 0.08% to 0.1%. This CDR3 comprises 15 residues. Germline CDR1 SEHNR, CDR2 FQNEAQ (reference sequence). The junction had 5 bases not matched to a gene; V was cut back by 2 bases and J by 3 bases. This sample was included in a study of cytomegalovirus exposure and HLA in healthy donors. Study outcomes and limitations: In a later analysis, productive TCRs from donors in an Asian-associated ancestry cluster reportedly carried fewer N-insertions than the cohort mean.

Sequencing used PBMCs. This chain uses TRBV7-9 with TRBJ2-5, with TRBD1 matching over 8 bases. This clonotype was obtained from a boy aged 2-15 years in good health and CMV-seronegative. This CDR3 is CASSLWSGGEETQYF. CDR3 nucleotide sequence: TGTGCCAGCAGCTTATGGTCAGGGGGCGAAGAGACCCAGTACTTC.